The present T cell receptor beta chain was sequenced within a study of vaccination and CD4 T cells after COVID-19. Germline V lookup: CDR1 MDHEN, CDR2 SYDVKM. The CDR3 totals 13 residues. Trimming pared 4 bases from V and 0 bases from J, leaving 6 bases between. Treatment meaning: approximately 11-day PBMC culture with coronavirus spike peptide pools or control peptides (ViraFEST assay). One should note that the unexposed donor's CD4+ T cells were collected before the COVID-19 pandemic (2011-2018). Sequencing of the DNA from cultured CD4+ T cells was carried out with the Oncomine TCR Beta short-read assay. Cultured CD4+ T cells yielded the extracted genomic DNA. TCRdb re-called the PCR reads through MiXCR, storing one row per CDR3 protein. The data show some 11,000 distinct CDR3 sequences, almost 40% seen once. Note on this clonotype: The antigen remains unidentified.

The sequence was collected from a human donor in good health. This sequence joins TRBV28 and TRBJ1-1; possible D gene TRBD1, 5 bases. Sequencing was carried out using CD4+ T cells from blood, cultured in vitro. CDR3 DNA sequence: TGTGCCAGCAGTTCGGGGGTGAACACTGAAGCTTTCTTT. Its translation is CASSSGVNTEAFF.